This TCR beta chain was sequenced for a study of PD-L1 blockade in urothelial cancer. The germline V gene encodes CDR1 SGDLS and CDR2 YYNGEE. The germline V and J ends were trimmed by 2 bases and 7 bases, with 12 bases remaining between them. The CDR3 is made up of 13 amino acids. This clone was picked up a small number of times. This sample's time point: pretreatment peripheral blood. Measured with immunoSEQ multiplex PCR; TCRdb has only the in-frame clones, and not every one. Counted here are about 63,000 clones, 81% occurring once; the ten biggest clones make up roughly 5%. The receptor was isolated from a man aged 65 to 85 with urothelial cancer. The chain employs TRBV9 and TRBJ1-1; D might be TRBD1 (5 bases). This specimen was PBMCs, taken around atezolizumab (anti-PD-L1) treatment. CDR3 region: CASSVRQGGEAFF. Written as DNA, the CDR3 is TGTGCCAGCAGCGTCCGGCAGGGAGGTGAAGCTTTCTTT. Variable domain in full (rest from reference TRBV9 and TRBJ1-1): DSGVTQTPKHLITATGQRVTLRCSPRSGDLSVYWYQQSLDQGLQFLIQYYNGEERAKGNILERFSAQQFPDLHSELNLSSLELGDSALYFCASSVRQGGEAFFGQGTRLTVV.